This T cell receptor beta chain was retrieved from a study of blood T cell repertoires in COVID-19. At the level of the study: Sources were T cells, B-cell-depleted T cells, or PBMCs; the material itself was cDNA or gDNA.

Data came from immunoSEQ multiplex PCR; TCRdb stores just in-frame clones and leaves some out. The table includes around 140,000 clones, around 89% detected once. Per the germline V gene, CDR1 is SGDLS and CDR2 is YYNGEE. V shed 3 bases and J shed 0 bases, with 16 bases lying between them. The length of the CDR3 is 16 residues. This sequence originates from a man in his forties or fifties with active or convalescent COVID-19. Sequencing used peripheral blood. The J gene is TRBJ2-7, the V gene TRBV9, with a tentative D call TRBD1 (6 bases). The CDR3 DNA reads TGTGCCAGCAGCGCAGGGGCAGGAGACGGCTCCTACGAGCAGTACTTC. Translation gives CASSAGAGDGSYEQYF.